These 24 T cell receptor beta chains came from one sample sequenced in a study of blood T cell repertoires in COVID-19. The method was immunoSEQ multiplex PCR; TCRdb's version includes in-frame clones alone and lacks a portion of them. The repertoire includes approximately 100,000 clones, 69% of them detected once, and approximately 6.2% sits in the top ten. Sequencing input: peripheral blood. The origin of the receptors is a man of 80 years or more with acute or convalescent COVID-19.

This rearrangement joins TRBV10-3 to TRBJ1-5, with D possibly matching TRBD1 (6 bases). CDR1 and CDR2 (germline): ENHRY, SYGVKD. Trimming took off 0 bases at V and 6 bases at J, with 12 bases between the two ends. The CDR3 sequence is 15 residues long. The CDR3 is CAISESGAMGQPQHF. CDR3 coding DNA: TGTGCCATCAGTGAGTCGGGGGCTATGGGTCAGCCCCAGCATTTT.

The genes are TRBV5-4 and TRBJ1-5; D not resolved. The CDR3 consists of 12 residues. Germline-derived CDR1 and CDR2 are SGHNT and YYREEE (reference sequence). Trimming cost V 9 bases and J 3 bases, with 10 bases left between them. The CDR3 loop reads CATRRDNQPQHF. CDR3 nucleotide sequence: TGTGCCACCCGACGGGACAATCAGCCCCAGCATTTT.

The V gene is TRBV6-5, the J gene TRBJ1-5, with D unclear. The germline CDR1 and CDR2 sequences are MNHEY and SVGAGI. The ends were cut back, 9 bases at V and 2 bases at J, with 11 bases in the middle. The CDR3 length is 13 residues. CDR3 region: CASNIAGNQPQHF. The CDR3 DNA reads as TGTGCCAGTAACATAGCCGGCAATCAGCCCCAGCATTTT.

J is TRBJ2-3 and V is TRBV12-3 or TRBV12-4; D possibly corresponds to TRBD2 (5 bases). Between the trimmed V and J ends, which lost 4 bases and 0 bases, there was a span of 5 bases. This CDR3 is 13 amino acids long. The CDR3 reads CASSSGSTDTQYF. The DNA for the CDR3 is TGTGCCAGCAGTTCGGGGAGCACAGATACGCAGTATTTT.

This rearrangement joins TRBV6-5 to TRBJ1-5; D gene unclear. Germline assignment: CDR1 MNHEY and CDR2 SVGAGI. Trimming shortened V by 4 bases and J by 2 bases, and 9 bases separated the two germline ends. The CDR3 sequence is 14 residues long. In DNA form, the CDR3 reads TGTGCCAGCAGTTCGACATGGGGCAATCAGCCCCAGCATTTT. Residues: CASSSTWGNQPQHF.

The chain uses TRBV28 and TRBJ1-2, with D possibly TRBD1 on 5 matching bases. CDR1 is MDHEN and CDR2 is SYDVKM in the germline V gene. V dropped 6 bases and J dropped 0 bases, with 26 bases sitting between them. The length of the CDR3 is 19 residues. The CDR3 is CASRPQNGGRGDTNYGYTF. The CDR3, as DNA: TGTGCCAGCAGACCACAAAACGGGGGGAGGGGTGATACTAACTATGGCTACACCTTC.

The chain recombines TRBV7-8 with TRBJ1-3; TRBD1 matches at 9 bases. Germline values: CDR1 SGHVS, CDR2 FQNEAQ. V shed 5 bases, J shed 0 bases, and the junction held 5 bases outside the gene matches. The CDR3 has 16 residues. The CDR3 region has the DNA TGTGCCAGCAGCACCCGGACAGGGGTCTCTGGAAACACCATATATTTT. The encoded protein is CASSTRTGVSGNTIYF. The full variable domain, rest sourced from reference TRBV7-8 and TRBJ1-3, is GAGVSQSPRYKVAKRGQDVALRCDPISGHVSLFWYQQALGQGPEFLTYFQNEAQLDKSGLPSDRFFAERPEGSVSTLKIQRTQQEDSAVYLCASSTRTGVSGNTIYFGEGSWLTVV.

This chain links TRBV13 with TRBJ2-7; 13 bases are shared with TRBD2. The CDR3 is 15 amino acids. The junction had 4 bases not matched to a gene; V was cut back by 5 bases and J by 3 bases. Germline V gives CDR1 PRHDT, CDR2 FYEKMQ (reference sequence). CDR3 DNA: TGTGCCAGCAGCGAGGGGACTAGCGGGAACTACGAGCAGTACTTC. Translating it yields CASSEGTSGNYEQYF.

The rearrangement uses TRBV27 and TRBJ2-2, with TRBD2 matching over 7 bases. Germline V gene lookup returns CDR1 MNHEY and CDR2 SMNVEV (reference sequence). The CDR3 extends over 16 amino acids. Trimming at V came to 2 bases and at J to 1 base, leaving 4 bases not matched to a gene. CDR3 amino acids: CASSLRLALNTGELFF. In nucleotides, the CDR3 is TGTGCCAGCAGTTTACGACTAGCTTTGAACACCGGGGAGCTGTTTTTT.

This clone was counted many times. The chain joins TRBV7-9 to TRBJ2-2; no definite D call. The CDR3 extends over 14 amino acids. CDR1 is SEHNR, CDR2 FQNEAQ, per germline (reference sequence). V gave up 1 base and J gave up 5 bases, with 8 bases separating them. The CDR3 sequence is CASSLEPTTGELFF. As DNA, the CDR3 is TGTGCCAGCAGCTTAGAGCCCACTACCGGGGAGCTGTTTTTT.

V gene TRBV7-3 combines with J gene TRBJ2-7, with D tentatively TRBD2 (6 bases). Germline CDR1 is SGHTA and CDR2 is FQGTGA. Trimming stripped 1 base from V and 6 bases from J, with 10 bases between. This CDR3 is 13 amino acids long. The CDR3 DNA reads as TGTGCCAGCAGCTTAATTTGGGGGGTCGAGCAGTACTTC. As protein: CASSLIWGVEQYF. Using reference TRBV7-3 and TRBJ2-7 for the parts outside the CDR3, the full variable domain is GAGVSQTPSNKVTEKGKYVELRCDPISGHTALYWYRQSLGQGPEFLIYFQGTGAADDSGLPNDRFFAVRPEGSVSTLKIQRTERGDSAVYLCASSLIWGVEQYFGPGTRLTVT.

J is TRBJ2-7 and V is TRBV10-3, with a possible D match to TRBD1 (5 bases). The CDR3 spans 11 residues. V dropped 0 bases and J dropped 9 bases, with 6 bases sitting between them. Germline V gene lookup returns CDR1 ENHRY and CDR2 SYGVKD. The CDR3 nucleotides read TGTGCCATCAGTGAGTCGCAGGGGCAGTACTTC. This codes for CAISESQGQYF.

The chain has TRBV5-4 and TRBJ1-5; D is possibly TRBD1 (5 bases). Germline V CDR1 and CDR2: SGHNT, YYREEE (reference sequence). Trimming shortened V by 4 bases and J by 4 bases, and 9 bases separated the two germline ends. CDR3 length: 13 amino acids. Here the CDR3 reads CASSPGLNQPQHF. The DNA for the CDR3 is TGTGCCAGCAGCCCAGGGTTAAATCAGCCCCAGCATTTT.

V usage is TRBV30 and J usage is TRBJ1-6; TRBD1 is a possible D gene (5 bases). V lost 0 bases and J 0 bases, leaving 9 bases between the germline ends. CDR1 is GTSNPN and CDR2 is SVGIG in the germline V gene (reference sequence). This CDR3 contains 16 residues. Written as DNA, the CDR3 is TGTGCCTGGAGTGTAGGGGTTGGCTCCTATAATTCACCCCTCCACTTT. Protein product: CAWSVGVGSYNSPLHF.

The rearrangement uses TRBV11-2 and TRBJ2-1; 9 positions match TRBD1. The J segment lost 5 bases and the V segment lost 6 bases, leaving 11 bases of the junction unmatched. The germline V gene has CDR1 SGHAT and CDR2 FQNNGV. The CDR3 has 16 amino acids. In DNA, the CDR3 is TGTGCCAGCAGAAAACCGGGACAGGGAAGTCACAATGAGCAGTTCTTC. Translated, it gives CASRKPGQGSHNEQFF.

This clone was seen once. V and J are TRBV6-5 and TRBJ2-5; D might be TRBD2 (5 bases). V lost 2 bases and J lost 2, with 9 bases in between. Per germline, CDR1 MNHEY and CDR2 SVGAGI. The CDR3 covers 14 residues. CDR3 coding DNA: TGTGCCAGCAGTTACCGGGGTCCACAAGAGACCCAGTACTTC. It translates to CASSYRGPQETQYF.

This clone is categorized as medium-sized (0.01 to 0.1%). The gene calls are TRBV18 and TRBJ2-2; 8 bases are shared with TRBD1. The V gene end was trimmed by 3 bases and the J gene end by 7 bases; junction bases not matched to a gene: 13. The CDR3 contains 17 residues. CDR1 is KGHSH, CDR2 LQKENI, per germline. CDR3 in amino acids: CASSPSPGQASGGELFF. Written as DNA, the CDR3 is TGTGCCAGCTCACCGAGTCCGGGACAGGCGAGCGGCGGGGAGCTGTTTTTT.

V and J are TRBV14 and TRBJ1-5, with D unclear. With 1 base removed from V and 4 bases from J, the gap between germline ends came to 5 bases. There are 13 residues in the CDR3. Germline loops: CDR1 SGHDN, CDR2 FVKESK. CDR3 in DNA: TGTGCCAGCAGCCAAGCCAGGAATCAGCCCCAGCATTTT. Its translation is CASSQARNQPQHF. Using reference TRBV14 and TRBJ1-5 for the parts outside the CDR3, the full variable domain is EAGVTQFPSHSVIEKGQTVTLRCDPISGHDNLYWYRRVMGKEIKFLLHFVKESKQDESGMPNNRFLAERTGGTYSTLKVQPAELEDSGVYFCASSQARNQPQHFGDGTRLSIL.

This clone was observed a handful of times. The chain employs TRBV6-5 and TRBJ2-2; TRBD2 is a possible D gene (5 bases). The V gene's germline CDR1 is MNHEY and CDR2 SVGAGI. V dropped 6 bases and J dropped 4 bases, with 12 bases sitting between them. The CDR3 contains 14 residues. CDR3 bases: TGTGCCAGCAGAAAGGCGGGCAGCACCGGGGAGCTGTTTTTT. It specifies CASRKAGSTGELFF.

The V call is TRBV10-3, the J call TRBJ1-2; the D is unclear. The germline V gene encodes CDR1 ENHRY and CDR2 SYGVKD. V shed 1 base and J shed 1 base, with 7 bases lying between them. The CDR3 covers 14 residues. The CDR3 DNA sequence: TGTGCCATCAGTGAGTACCGGGATAACTATGGCTACACCTTC. This translates into CAISEYRDNYGYTF.

The chain is built from TRBV19 and TRBJ1-1; D unclear. V lost 6 bases to trimming and J lost 3 bases, with 14 bases between them. The germline V gene encodes CDR1 LNHDA and CDR2 SQIVND (reference sequence). This CDR3 region has 14 residues. The CDR3 is CASRLPSRHTEAFF. Here the CDR3 DNA reads TGTGCCAGTAGACTACCATCAAGACACACTGAAGCTTTCTTT.

This clone showed up just a few times. The V and J genes are TRBV5-1 and TRBJ1-2, with D uncertain. Trimming left V 1 base short and J 4 bases short, with 8 bases between. The length of the CDR3 is 13 residues. In germline, CDR1 is SGHRS, CDR2 YFSETQ. CDR3 nucleotide sequence: TGCGCCAGCAGCTTGCAGGCTCTCTATGGCTACACCTTC. It encodes CASSLQALYGYTF.

V and J are TRBV11-3 and TRBJ2-1; 11 positions agree with TRBD2. V dropped 5 bases and J dropped 9; count of bases not matched to a gene: 3. From germline, CDR1 is SGHNT and CDR2 YENEEA. The CDR3 length is 13 residues. The CDR3 coding sequence is TGTGCCAGCAGCGAACTAGCGGGAGCTGAGCAGTTCTTC. Protein sequence: CASSELAGAEQFF.

This clone was recorded at least ten times. The gene calls are TRBV29-1 and TRBJ2-3; 16 nucleotides align to TRBD2. Germline V CDR1 and CDR2: SQVTM, ANQGSEA. The V gene end was trimmed by 7 bases and the J gene end by 2 bases; junction bases not matched to a gene: 6. CDR3 length equals 16 residues. CDR3 sequence: CSAPGLAGGTTDTQYF. The CDR3 DNA sequence: TGCAGCGCTCCGGGACTAGCGGGAGGGACCACAGATACGCAGTATTTT.